The T cell receptor (beta chain) under discussion was sequenced for a study of shared clonotypes between healthy human individuals. The naive CD8 population came from CD45RO-negative cells selected for CCR7, without terminally differentiated effector memory CD45RA+ cells. The study's findings and limits: Around 5% was the fraction of naive CD4 clonotypes found shared across a few donors. Despite large depth, sorted-subset datasets appeared incompletely sequenced. Larger richness was generally estimated for naive than memory subsets.

The data were produced by immunoSEQ multiplex PCR, yet TCRdb's version contains in-frame clones alone and is incomplete. The data hold about 550,000 clones, with over 95% observed a single time. Comments on this clone: Its specificity is unknown.

The sequence was obtained from a woman aged 25 to 45 in good health. Sequenced material: naive CD8+ T cells sorted from blood.

CDR3 bases: TGTGCCAGCAGTTATGGCGGGGCAGCCAACAATGAGCAGTTCTTC. It specifies CASSYGGAANNEQFF. This sequence joins TRBV6-6 and TRBJ2-1, with D tentatively TRBD2 (6 bases). Germline V CDR1 and CDR2: MNHNY, SVGAGI (reference sequence). Trimming took off 3 bases at V and 5 bases at J, with 14 bases between the two ends. This CDR3 is 15 amino acids long.